This T cell receptor (beta chain) was sequenced for a study of shared T cell receptors in the human thymus. The method was immunoSEQ multiplex PCR; TCRdb's version includes in-frame clones alone and lacks a portion of them. The profile covers some 700,000 clones, with 75% to 90% appearing a single time and roughly 0.01% taken by the ten largest. In germline, CDR1 is SGHRS, CDR2 YFSETQ. The CDR3 extends over 15 amino acids. V lost 0 bases to trimming and J lost 1 base, with 10 bases between them. The same specimen was also included in a second study, on human thymus T cells. As that report states: Corrective heart surgery yielded resections, and these provided the thymus tissue. The authors found apparently biased V and J gene usage in thymic and blood repertoires. In unrelated individuals, thymic repertoires overlapped highly, according to related research.

Sample: thymocytes. The chain couples TRBV5-1 to TRBJ1-1, with D hard to call. The TCR comes from a girl under three years old with a congenital heart defect. CDR3 sequence (DNA): TGCGCCAGCAGCTTGGAGAGGGTATCGAACACTGAAGCTTTCTTT. Amino acids: CASSLERVSNTEAFF.